The rows below give T cell receptor beta chains drawn from one sample of a study of T cell repertoires in cytomegalovirus infection. Via MiXCR, TCRdb re-called the reads, giving one row per CDR3 protein. This sample yields 310,000 or so distinct CDR3 sequences, of which 20% to 25% are seen a single time; 13% belongs to the top ten. These TCRs' antigens remain unknown. This material consisted of cultured PBMCs, taken from culture after CMV antigen stimulation. Receptors originate from a human donor in good health (CMV status not recorded). Some clones in this sample may be carry-over from other donors' samples. Each CDR3 is given with its conserved first and last residue. The D gene is left open where the match is weak. Not all rows give a size; the values are once, few, many and, for expanded clones, a class.

TRBD1	few	TRBV12-3/TRBV12-4	TRBJ2-5	CASSRGQGRQETQYF	TGTGCCAGCAGTCGCGGACAGGGCAGACAAGAGACCCAGTACTTC
NA	NA	TRBV11-2	TRBJ1-2	CASSLVWDLESNYGYTF	TGTGCCAGCAGCTTAGTTTGGGATTTGGAGAGTAACTATGGCTACACCTTC
TRBD2	few	TRBV7-7	TRBJ2-3	CASSFGLAGPAGDTQYF	TGTGCTAGCAGCTTCGGACTAGCGGGACCCGCCGGAGATACGCAGTATTTT
TRBD2	NA	TRBV19	TRBJ2-1	CASSSNLAGGHNEQFF	TGTGCCAGTAGTAGTAATCTAGCGGGAGGCCACAATGAGCAGTTCTTC
TRBD2	NA	TRBV5-1	TRBJ2-1	CASSFLAGAFEQFF	TGCGCCAGCAGCTTCCTAGCGGGAGCCTTTGAGCAGTTCTTC
TRBD2	many	TRBV7-2	TRBJ2-7	CASSLVVSGRSYEQYF	TGTGCCAGCAGCTTAGTGGTTAGCGGGAGATCCTACGAGCAGTACTTC
TRBD2	few	TRBV28	TRBJ2-7	CASSLDSGMGEQYF	TGTGCCAGCAGTTTGGATAGCGGGATGGGCGAGCAGTACTTC
NA	NA	TRBV7-2	TRBJ1-4	CASSLNQGEKLFF	TGTGCCAGCAGCTTAAATCAGGGTGAAAAACTGTTTTTT
NA	many	TRBV7-2	TRBJ2-5	CASKDLGYQETQYF	TGTGCCAGTAAAGATTTGGGCTACCAAGAGACCCAGTACTTC
NA	NA	TRBV7-2	TRBJ1-5	CASSVKSNQPQHF	TGTGCCAGCAGCGTAAAAAGCAATCAGCCCCAGCATTTT
TRBD2	NA	TRBV7-9	TRBJ2-1	CASSLAAFSLAGLRDEQFF	TGTGCCAGCAGCTTAGCGGCCTTTAGCCTAGCGGGCCTACGGGATGAGCAGTTCTTC
NA	NA	TRBV20-1	TRBJ1-6	CSARDRAGFTNSPLHF	TGCAGTGCTAGAGATCGGGCAGGGTTTACGAATTCACCCCTCCACTTT
TRBD1	NA	TRBV20-1	TRBJ1-2	CSARSLGTGGYGYTF	TGCAGTGCTAGATCCCTCGGGACAGGGGGCTATGGCTACACCTTC
TRBD2	many	TRBV6-2/TRBV6-3	TRBJ2-1	CATLGLAGANEQFF	TGTGCCACCCTGGGACTAGCGGGAGCCAATGAGCAGTTCTTC
NA	many	TRBV7-3	TRBJ1-1	CASSLLPGENTEAFF	TGTGCCAGCAGCTTACTCCCGGGAGAGAACACTGAAGCTTTCTTT
NA	many	TRBV7-7	TRBJ2-2	CASSLATLSQKTGELFF	TGTGCTAGCAGCTTAGCAACCCTATCCCAGAAAACCGGGGAGCTGTTTTTT
TRBD2	many	TRBV7-2	TRBJ2-1	CASSRTSGRALGSYNEQFF	TGTGCCAGCAGCCGGACTAGCGGGAGGGCCCTAGGCTCCTACAATGAGCAGTTCTTC
TRBD1	many	TRBV28	TRBJ2-5	CASSGPGQGFQETQYF	TGTGCCAGCAGCGGGCCGGGACAGGGTTTTCAAGAGACCCAGTACTTC
TRBD1	few	TRBV29-1	TRBJ1-1	CSGEGQLNTEAFF	TGCAGCGGAGAGGGACAGCTGAACACTGAAGCTTTCTTT
NA	few	TRBV12-3/TRBV12-4	TRBJ1-5	CASSFHDQPQHF	TGTGCCAGCAGTTTTCACGATCAGCCCCAGCATTTT
TRBD2	few	TRBV20-1	TRBJ2-4	CSATRTSGIGENIQYF	TGCAGTGCAACGAGGACTAGCGGGATCGGGGAAAACATTCAGTACTTC
NA	NA	TRBV7-2	TRBJ2-2	CASSLTTKPYDTGELFF	TGTGCCAGCAGCTTAACAACTAAGCCTTACGACACCGGGGAGCTGTTTTTT